Below, one T cell receptor beta chain is given with its context. This CDR3 has 16 residues. The ends lost 3 bases at V and 3 bases at J; junction bases unmatched: 8. Germline V CDR1 and CDR2: SGHRS, YFSETQ. This sample was included in a study of blood T cell repertoires in COVID-19. Assay used: immunoSEQ multiplex PCR; TCRdb lists only in-frame clones, some missing. This table has 300,000 to 450,000 clones, around nine tenths appearing once. The chain carries TRBV5-1 and TRBJ2-5; 10 bases line up with TRBD1. The sequence derives from a woman aged 60-70 years with COVID-19, enrolled during active disease. Source material: peripheral blood. The DNA for the CDR3 is TGCGCCAGCAGCTCGTCTGGGACAGGGGCGAAAGAGACCCAGTACTTC. Translation: CASSSSGTGAKETQYF.